Listed below are T cell receptor beta chains from one sample, sequenced in a study of cytomegalovirus exposure and HLA in healthy donors. Sequenced by immunoSEQ multiplex PCR; TCRdb stores in-frame clones only, minus some. The sample includes about 260,000 clones, about 90% of them seen just once. The sequenced sample consisted of PBMCs. The source of these receptors is a woman in her 30s in good health and CMV-seronegative. The CDR3 runs from the conserved cysteine through the conserved F or W. D genes are given only for firm matches. Only part of the rows carry a size: once, few, many, or a class if the clone is expanded.

V gene: TRBV19
J gene: TRBJ2-3
clone size: once
D gene: NA
CDR3 DNA: TGTGCCAGTAGCATCATCCCCACAGATACGCAGTATTTT
CDR3 protein: CASSIIPTDTQYF

V gene: TRBV27
J gene: TRBJ2-7
clone size: NA
D gene: TRBD1
CDR3 DNA: TGTGCCAGCAGTTTAGTCCAGGGGGAGTACGAGCAGTACTTC
CDR3 protein: CASSLVQGEYEQYF

V gene: TRBV28
J gene: TRBJ2-7
clone size: once
D gene: NA
CDR3 DNA: TGTGCCAGCGCAGGGGAAACGGACAAGCCCTACGAGCAGTACTTC
CDR3 protein: CASAGETDKPYEQYF

V gene: TRBV19
J gene: TRBJ1-1
clone size: NA
D gene: NA
CDR3 DNA: TGTGCCAGTAGTATAGGAGGACCGACCGTGAACACTGAAGCTTTCTTT
CDR3 protein: CASSIGGPTVNTEAFF

V gene: TRBV21-1
J gene: TRBJ2-7
clone size: NA
D gene: NA
CDR3 DNA: TGTGCCAGCAGCAAAGTGACGGACAGGGGGCGTTACGAGCAGTACTTC
CDR3 protein: CASSKVTDRGRYEQYF

V gene: TRBV9
J gene: TRBJ2-5
clone size: NA
D gene: TRBD1
CDR3 DNA: TGTGCCAGCAGTCGTACAGGGGTCGGGGAGACCCAGTACTTC
CDR3 protein: CASSRTGVGETQYF

V gene: TRBV27
J gene: TRBJ2-1
clone size: NA
D gene: NA
CDR3 DNA: TGTGCCAGCAGTTTCACCGCAGTTGGGAGCAATGAGCAGTTCTTC
CDR3 protein: CASSFTAVGSNEQFF

V gene: TRBV28
J gene: TRBJ1-1
clone size: NA
D gene: TRBD1
CDR3 DNA: TGTGCCAGCAGACCCGACAGGGACGGGCCGAACACTGAAGCTTTCTTT
CDR3 protein: CASRPDRDGPNTEAFF

V gene: TRBV7-6
J gene: TRBJ2-1
clone size: NA
D gene: NA
CDR3 DNA: TGTGCCAGCAGCCCCCTACTCTTGGGGAGCTCCTACAATGAGCAGTTCTTC
CDR3 protein: CASSPLLLGSSYNEQFF

V gene: TRBV9
J gene: TRBJ2-5
clone size: NA
D gene: TRBD1
CDR3 DNA: TGTGCCAGCAGCGTAGCGGACAGGGGGCTCGAGACCCAGTACTTC
CDR3 protein: CASSVADRGLETQYF

V gene: TRBV7-6
J gene: TRBJ2-7
clone size: NA
D gene: NA
CDR3 DNA: TGTGCCAGCAGCCCCGTAGACACAGGCTACTACGAGCAGTACTTC
CDR3 protein: CASSPVDTGYYEQYF

V gene: TRBV11-2
J gene: TRBJ1-2
clone size: NA
D gene: NA
CDR3 DNA: TGTGCCAGCAGCCATATCAGGGCGGACTATGGCTACACCTTC
CDR3 protein: CASSHIRADYGYTF

V gene: TRBV6-5
J gene: TRBJ2-7
clone size: NA
D gene: NA
CDR3 DNA: TGTGCCAGCAGTTATTTGGGGGACGAGCAGTACTTC
CDR3 protein: CASSYLGDEQYF

V gene: TRBV29-1
J gene: TRBJ2-1
clone size: NA
D gene: TRBD2
CDR3 DNA: TGCAGCGTTGAGTTCGGGACTAGCGGGCGATACAATGAGCAGTTCTTC
CDR3 protein: CSVEFGTSGRYNEQFF

V gene: TRBV19
J gene: TRBJ2-1
clone size: NA
D gene: TRBD1
CDR3 DNA: TGTGCCAGTAGTGGCGCCGGGACAGGGAATAGGAATGAGCAGTTCTTC
CDR3 protein: CASSGAGTGNRNEQFF

V gene: TRBV11-3
J gene: TRBJ2-7
clone size: few
D gene: NA
CDR3 DNA: TGTGCCAGCAGCATAAGACAGACCTACGAGCAGTACTTC
CDR3 protein: CASSIRQTYEQYF

V gene: TRBV6-4
J gene: TRBJ1-2
clone size: NA
D gene: TRBD1
CDR3 DNA: TGTGCCAGCAGTGACACCGGGACAGGATACTATGGCTACACCTTC
CDR3 protein: CASSDTGTGYYGYTF

V gene: TRBV10-3
J gene: TRBJ1-4
clone size: NA
D gene: NA
CDR3 DNA: TGTGCCATCAGTGAAGCAGGGGATAATGAAAAACTGTTTTTT
CDR3 protein: CAISEAGDNEKLFF

V gene: TRBV30
J gene: TRBJ2-1
clone size: NA
D gene: NA
CDR3 DNA: TGTGCCTGGAGTGTATTCAGCGGAGCTTACAATGAGCAGTTCTTC
CDR3 protein: CAWSVFSGAYNEQFF

V gene: TRBV25-1
J gene: TRBJ2-2
clone size: few
D gene: TRBD2
CDR3 DNA: TGTGCCAGCAGTGAATGGACTAGCGGGACGAACACCGGGGAGCTGTTTTTT
CDR3 protein: CASSEWTSGTNTGELFF

V gene: TRBV9
J gene: TRBJ2-1
clone size: NA
D gene: NA
CDR3 DNA: TGTGCCAGCAGCGACGGGACTCCTGTGGAAGAGCAGTTCTTC
CDR3 protein: CASSDGTPVEEQFF

V gene: TRBV14
J gene: TRBJ1-2
clone size: NA
D gene: NA
CDR3 DNA: TGTGCCAGCAGCCAAGGGATCTATGGCTACACCTTC
CDR3 protein: CASSQGIYGYTF

V gene: TRBV28
J gene: TRBJ1-4
clone size: NA
D gene: NA
CDR3 DNA: TGTGCCAGCAGTCCGCACGCCACCGTTAATGAAAAACTGTTTTTT
CDR3 protein: CASSPHATVNEKLFF

V gene: TRBV15
J gene: TRBJ2-4
clone size: NA
D gene: NA
CDR3 DNA: TGTGCCACCAGCAGAGATATCAGGGCTGACATTCAGTACTTC
CDR3 protein: CATSRDIRADIQYF

V gene: TRBV5-8
J gene: TRBJ1-1
clone size: NA
D gene: NA
CDR3 DNA: TGTGCCAGCAGCAGAAGAGGGCTGAACACTGAAGCTTTCTTT
CDR3 protein: CASSRRGLNTEAFF

V gene: TRBV25-1
J gene: TRBJ2-3
clone size: NA
D gene: TRBD2
CDR3 DNA: TGTGCCAGCAGTGAATTAGCGGGAGGGCCTATAGATACGCAGTATTTT
CDR3 protein: CASSELAGGPIDTQYF

V gene: TRBV29-1
J gene: TRBJ2-1
clone size: once
D gene: NA
CDR3 DNA: TGCAGCGTTGCAAGACGGGGGAACAATGAGCAGTTCTTC
CDR3 protein: CSVARRGNNEQFF

V gene: TRBV5-6
J gene: TRBJ1-3
clone size: NA
D gene: NA
CDR3 DNA: TGTGCCAGCATGGACATAGGGAGTGGAAACACCATATATTTT
CDR3 protein: CASMDIGSGNTIYF

V gene: TRBV13
J gene: TRBJ2-2
clone size: NA
D gene: TRBD2
CDR3 DNA: TGTGCCAGCAGTAAAAGCTGGGAGGGCCGGGAGCTGTTTTTT
CDR3 protein: CASSKSWEGRELFF

V gene: TRBV11-2
J gene: TRBJ2-1
clone size: NA
D gene: TRBD2
CDR3 DNA: TGTGCCAGCAGCGCGGGACTAGCGGACTACTCCTACAATGAGCAGTTCTTC
CDR3 protein: CASSAGLADYSYNEQFF

V gene: TRBV27
J gene: TRBJ1-1
clone size: NA
D gene: NA
CDR3 DNA: TGTGCCAGCAGTCTCGGCTCGAACACTGAAGCTTTCTTT
CDR3 protein: CASSLGSNTEAFF

V gene: TRBV15
J gene: TRBJ2-5
clone size: NA
D gene: NA
CDR3 DNA: TGTGCCACCAGCAGAGAATTGTGGGGAGAGACCCAGTACTTC
CDR3 protein: CATSRELWGETQYF

V gene: TRBV11-2
J gene: TRBJ2-5
clone size: NA
D gene: NA
CDR3 DNA: TGTGCCAGCAGCTTTACACGGGTAGAGACCCAGTACTTC
CDR3 protein: CASSFTRVETQYF

V gene: TRBV5-1
J gene: TRBJ2-5
clone size: NA
D gene: NA
CDR3 DNA: TGCGCCAGCAGCTTGGGGAGCGGCCCGACGGAGGAGACCCAGTACTTC
CDR3 protein: CASSLGSGPTEETQYF

V gene: TRBV9
J gene: TRBJ2-2
clone size: NA
D gene: NA
CDR3 DNA: TGTGCCAGCAGGGGGTCTGGGGAGCTGTTTTTT
CDR3 protein: CASRGSGELFF

V gene: TRBV4-3
J gene: TRBJ2-1
clone size: NA
D gene: NA
CDR3 DNA: TGCGCCAGCAGCCAAGATCCCACTAGTCGGAATGAGCAGTTCTTC
CDR3 protein: CASSQDPTSRNEQFF

V gene: TRBV4-3
J gene: TRBJ2-3
clone size: NA
D gene: NA
CDR3 DNA: TGCGCCAGCAGCCAAGATTTAGGAGGCACAGATACGCAGTATTTT
CDR3 protein: CASSQDLGGTDTQYF

V gene: TRBV13
J gene: TRBJ1-4
clone size: NA
D gene: NA
CDR3 DNA: TGTGCCAGCAAATGGCAGGGAAGTGAAAAACTGTTTTTT
CDR3 protein: CASKWQGSEKLFF

V gene: TRBV30
J gene: TRBJ2-3
clone size: NA
D gene: NA
CDR3 DNA: TGTGCCTGGAGTGTACTAGGCACAGATACGCAGTATTTT
CDR3 protein: CAWSVLGTDTQYF